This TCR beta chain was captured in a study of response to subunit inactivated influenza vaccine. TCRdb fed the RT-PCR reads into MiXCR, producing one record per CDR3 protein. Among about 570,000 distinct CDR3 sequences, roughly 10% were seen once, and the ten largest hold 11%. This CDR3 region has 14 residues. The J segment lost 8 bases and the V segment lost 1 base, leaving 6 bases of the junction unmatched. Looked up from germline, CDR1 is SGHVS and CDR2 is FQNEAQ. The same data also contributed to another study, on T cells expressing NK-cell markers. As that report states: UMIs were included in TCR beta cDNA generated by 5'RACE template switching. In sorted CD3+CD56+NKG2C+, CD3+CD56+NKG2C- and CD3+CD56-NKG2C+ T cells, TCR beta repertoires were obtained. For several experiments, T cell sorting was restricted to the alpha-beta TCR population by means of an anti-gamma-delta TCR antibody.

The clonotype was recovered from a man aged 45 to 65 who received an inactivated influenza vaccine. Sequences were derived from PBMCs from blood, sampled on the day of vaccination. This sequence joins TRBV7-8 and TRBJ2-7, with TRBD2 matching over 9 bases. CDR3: CASSLGSGGVQQYF. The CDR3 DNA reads TGTGCCAGCAGCTTAGGTAGCGGGGGTGTCCAGCAGTACTTC.